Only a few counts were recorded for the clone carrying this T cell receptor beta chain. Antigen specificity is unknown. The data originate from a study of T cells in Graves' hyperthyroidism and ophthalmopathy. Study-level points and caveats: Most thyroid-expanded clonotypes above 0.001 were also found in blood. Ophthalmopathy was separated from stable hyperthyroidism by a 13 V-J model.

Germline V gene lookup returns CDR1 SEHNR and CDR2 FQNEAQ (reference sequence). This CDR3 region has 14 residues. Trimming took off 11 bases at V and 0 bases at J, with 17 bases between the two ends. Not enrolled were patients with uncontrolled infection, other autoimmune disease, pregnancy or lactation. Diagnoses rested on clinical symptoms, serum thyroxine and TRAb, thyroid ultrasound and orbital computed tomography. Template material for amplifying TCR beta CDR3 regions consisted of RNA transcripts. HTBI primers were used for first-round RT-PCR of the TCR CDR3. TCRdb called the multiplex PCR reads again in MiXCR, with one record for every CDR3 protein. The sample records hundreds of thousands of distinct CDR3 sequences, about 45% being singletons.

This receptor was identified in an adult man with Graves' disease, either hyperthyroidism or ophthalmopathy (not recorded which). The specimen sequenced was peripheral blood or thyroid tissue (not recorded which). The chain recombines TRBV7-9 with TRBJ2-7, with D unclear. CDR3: CAWSFRTGSYEQYF. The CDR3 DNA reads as TGTGCCTGGAGTTTCCGGACCGGCTCCTACGAGCAGTACTTC.